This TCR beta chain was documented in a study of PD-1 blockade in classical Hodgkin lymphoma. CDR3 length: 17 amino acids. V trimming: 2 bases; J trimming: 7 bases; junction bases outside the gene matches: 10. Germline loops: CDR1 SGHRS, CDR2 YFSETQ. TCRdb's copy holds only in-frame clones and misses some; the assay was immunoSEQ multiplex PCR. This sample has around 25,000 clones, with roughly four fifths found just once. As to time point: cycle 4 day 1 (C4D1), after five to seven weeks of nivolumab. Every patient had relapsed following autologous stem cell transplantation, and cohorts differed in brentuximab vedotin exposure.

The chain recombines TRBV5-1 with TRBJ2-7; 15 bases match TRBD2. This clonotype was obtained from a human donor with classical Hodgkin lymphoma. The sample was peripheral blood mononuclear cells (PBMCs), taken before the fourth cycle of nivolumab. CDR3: CASSLWTSGRAVGEQYF. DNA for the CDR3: TGCGCCAGCAGCTTATGGACTAGCGGGAGGGCCGTCGGAGAGCAGTACTTC.